The rows below give T cell receptor beta chains drawn from one sample of a study of read filtering for tumor transcriptome and immune sequencing. TCRdb re-derived calls from the reads in MiXCR, one entry per CDR3 protein. The sample shows 93,000 or so distinct CDR3 sequences, about 22% of them seen only once. The material sequenced was a population of CD138-negative cells sorted from bone marrow. The source is a donor at least 40 years old with multiple myeloma. Each CDR3 is given with its conserved first and last residue. A D gene is named only where the DNA matches it firmly. Some rows have no size entry. The others give once, few or many, or a class for an expanded clone.

cdr3_nt cdr3_aa j_call clone_size v_call d_call
TGTGCCAGCAGCTTACTGGGAGGGAACACTGAAGCTTTCTTT CASSLLGGNTEAFF TRBJ1-1 many TRBV28 .
TGTGCCAGCAGTTACTTCAGGAACTATGGCTACACCTTC CASSYFRNYGYTF TRBJ1-2 many TRBV6-5 .
TGCAGTGTCGGCGAAGGTTATGGCTACACCTTC CSVGEGYGYTF TRBJ1-2 . TRBV20-1 .
TGTGCCTGGAGCCGCGGGGAGAGTCAGCCCCAGCATTTT CAWSRGESQPQHF TRBJ1-5 many TRBV30 .
TGTGCCAGCAGCCAAGATTCGGGAGCCGGGACTGAAGCTTTCTTT CASSQDSGAGTEAFF TRBJ1-1 many TRBV3-1 .
TGTGCCAGCACCTCCTCCGGGGGCGCAGAGACCCAGTACTTC CASTSSGGAETQYF TRBJ2-5 . TRBV7-9 .
TGCGCCAGCAGCTTGTTAGGGTCGGACACTGAAGCTTTCTTT CASSLLGSDTEAFF TRBJ1-1 many TRBV5-1 .
TGTGCCAGCAGCTTGGGACAGGCACTCCAAGAGACCCAGTACTTC CASSLGQALQETQYF TRBJ2-5 . TRBV5-4 .
TGTGCCAGCAGCTCCGTGGGCAATGAGCAGTTCTTC CASSSVGNEQFF TRBJ2-1 few TRBV7-6 .
TGTGCCAGCAGTTTAGGGCCTAGGGCCTACGAGCAGTACTTC CASSLGPRAYEQYF TRBJ2-7 many TRBV12-3/TRBV12-4 .
TGTGCCAGCAGCTCATTTTACGCGTCGGGTGAAAAACTGTTTTTT CASSSFYASGEKLFF TRBJ1-4 . TRBV7-3 .
TGCAGCGTTGAAAAAGCGGCAGGGGAGACCCAGTACTTC CSVEKAAGETQYF TRBJ2-5 many TRBV29-1 .
TGCGCCAGCAGCCGAGGGGGGACAGAGGCAGATACGCAGTATTTT CASSRGGTEADTQYF TRBJ2-3 many TRBV5-1 .